This paragraph reports one TCR beta chain. Antigen: not known. The data stem from a study of CD8+ T cells in alopecia areata. The CDR3 loop spans 13 amino acids. Germline lookup yields CDR1 SGHDN and CDR2 FVKESK. V lost 1 base, J lost 5 bases, and 6 bases lay in between. Reverse transcribed after extraction, RNA yielded cDNA as the sequencing template. The assay was immunoSEQ multiplex PCR, and TCRdb's table has in-frame clones only and misses some. Among about 110,000 clones listed, approximately 61% were seen once. Study-wide results and limits: Possibly because of HLA-related factors, TCR sharing was less clear across patients than in mice.

Obtained from alopecia areata patients were lesional scalp punch biopsies along with peripheral blood. Input material: NKG2D-low CD8+ T cells sorted from blood. The TCR sequence derives from a human donor with alopecia areata. The rearrangement links TRBV14 to TRBJ2-1; D unclear. CDR3 in DNA: TGTGCCAGCAGCCAAGTTGGCGACAATGAGCAGTTCTTC. Encoded protein: CASSQVGDNEQFF. Drawing the rest from reference TRBV14 and TRBJ2-1, the complete variable domain is EAGVTQFPSHSVIEKGQTVTLRCDPISGHDNLYWYRRVMGKEIKFLLHFVKESKQDESGMPNNRFLAERTGGTYSTLKVQPAELEDSGVYFCASSQVGDNEQFFGPGTRLTVL.